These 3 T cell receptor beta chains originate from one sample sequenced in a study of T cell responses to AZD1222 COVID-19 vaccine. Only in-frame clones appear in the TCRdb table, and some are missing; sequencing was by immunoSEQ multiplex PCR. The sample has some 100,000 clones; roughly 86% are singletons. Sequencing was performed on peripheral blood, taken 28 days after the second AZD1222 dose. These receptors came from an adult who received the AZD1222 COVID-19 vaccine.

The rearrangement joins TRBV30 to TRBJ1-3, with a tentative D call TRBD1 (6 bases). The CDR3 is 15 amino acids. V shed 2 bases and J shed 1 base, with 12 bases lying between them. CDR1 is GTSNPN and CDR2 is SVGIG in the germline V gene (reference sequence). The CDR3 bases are TGTGCCTGGAGTTCGAAGGGGGGGTCTGGAAACACCATATATTTT. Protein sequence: CAWSSKGGSGNTIYF.

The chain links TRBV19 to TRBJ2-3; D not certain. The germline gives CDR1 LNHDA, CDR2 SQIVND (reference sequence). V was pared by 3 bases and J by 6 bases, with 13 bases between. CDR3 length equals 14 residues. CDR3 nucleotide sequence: TGTGCCAGTAGTATGGACCCACCGCCCGATACGCAGTATTTT. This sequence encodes CASSMDPPPDTQYF.

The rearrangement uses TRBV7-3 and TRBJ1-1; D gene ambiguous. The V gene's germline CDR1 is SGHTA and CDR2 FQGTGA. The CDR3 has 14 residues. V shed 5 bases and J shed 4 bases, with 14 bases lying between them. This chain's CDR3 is CASSANRGSTEAFF. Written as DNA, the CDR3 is TGTGCCAGCAGCGCCAACAGAGGGTCCACTGAAGCTTTCTTT.